A single sample gave rise to the 6 T cell receptor beta chains below, sequenced in a study of blood T cell repertoires in COVID-19 (dated by TCRdb to about 2020). The library was generated by the immunoSEQ multiplex PCR assay. TCRdb re-hosts the immuneACCESS table, in-frame sequences only. Its copies lack some clones; in the studies checked, an unresolved V gene accounts for under half of them, and the cause for the rest is not known. The sample table holds about 75,000 clones, of which 88% were seen once. Of the sample, approximately 20% falls within the top ten clones. The sequenced material came from peripheral blood. These receptors were obtained from a human donor in a cohort sampled during active COVID-19.

This chain links TRBV7-9 with TRBJ2-1, with 9 bases lining up with TRBD1. The CDR3 spans 15 residues. Germline V CDR1 and CDR2: SEHNR, FQNEAQ (reference sequence). The J segment lost 6 bases and the V segment lost 3 bases, leaving 6 bases of the junction unmatched. The chain's CDR3 is CASSFGTGTPNEQFF. The CDR3 DNA sequence: TGTGCCAGCAGCTTCGGGACAGGGACCCCCAATGAGCAGTTCTTC.

The chain uses TRBV5-1 and TRBJ2-3; D remains unclear. V lost 0 bases, J lost 3 bases, and 8 bases lay in between. The germline V gene has CDR1 SGHRS and CDR2 YFSETQ. The CDR3 spans 14 residues. CDR3 sequence: CASSLVRSTDTQYF. CDR3 nucleotide sequence: TGCGCCAGCAGCTTGGTTCGGAGTACAGATACGCAGTATTTT.

V and J are TRBV9 and TRBJ2-5; 9 bases are a match to TRBD2. Trimming at V came to 2 bases and at J to 4 bases, leaving 6 bases not matched to a gene. Germline CDR1 SGDLS, CDR2 YYNGEE. This CDR3 has 15 amino acids. Written as DNA, the CDR3 is TGTGCCAGCAGCGTGGCGGGAGGGCCTCGAGAGACCCAGTACTTC. Protein sequence: CASSVAGGPRETQYF.

This chain uses TRBV19 with TRBJ2-3; 9 bases are a match to TRBD1. CDR1 is LNHDA, CDR2 SQIVND, per germline (reference sequence). The CDR3 spans 17 residues. V lost 4 bases to trimming and J lost 3 bases; unmatched junction nucleotides: 11. This chain's CDR3 is CASSTRDREFITDTQYF. CDR3 nucleotides: TGTGCCAGTAGTACCCGGGACAGGGAATTTATTACAGATACGCAGTATTTT.

The chain recombines TRBV27 with TRBJ2-6, with 7 bases matching TRBD1. V trimming: 7 bases; J trimming: 1 base; junction bases outside the gene matches: 13. CDR1 MNHEY and CDR2 SMNVEV come from the germline V gene (reference sequence). The CDR3 sequence is 18 residues long. CDR3 nucleotides: TGTGCCAGCACCCCCCGACGGACAGGCCCTTCTGGGGCCAACGTCCTGACTTTC. As protein: CASTPRRTGPSGANVLTF.

This chain joins TRBV3-1 (or the pseudogene TRBV3-2) and TRBJ1-1; 7 nucleotides agree with TRBD1. The CDR3 has 12 residues. CDR1 is LGHDT, CDR2 YNNKEL, per germline (reference sequence). Trimming cost V 5 bases and J 7 bases; bases outside gene matches: 4. The DNA of the CDR3 is TGTGCCAGCAGCTTTGGGACAGATGAAGCTTTCTTT. Translation: CASSFGTDEAFF.